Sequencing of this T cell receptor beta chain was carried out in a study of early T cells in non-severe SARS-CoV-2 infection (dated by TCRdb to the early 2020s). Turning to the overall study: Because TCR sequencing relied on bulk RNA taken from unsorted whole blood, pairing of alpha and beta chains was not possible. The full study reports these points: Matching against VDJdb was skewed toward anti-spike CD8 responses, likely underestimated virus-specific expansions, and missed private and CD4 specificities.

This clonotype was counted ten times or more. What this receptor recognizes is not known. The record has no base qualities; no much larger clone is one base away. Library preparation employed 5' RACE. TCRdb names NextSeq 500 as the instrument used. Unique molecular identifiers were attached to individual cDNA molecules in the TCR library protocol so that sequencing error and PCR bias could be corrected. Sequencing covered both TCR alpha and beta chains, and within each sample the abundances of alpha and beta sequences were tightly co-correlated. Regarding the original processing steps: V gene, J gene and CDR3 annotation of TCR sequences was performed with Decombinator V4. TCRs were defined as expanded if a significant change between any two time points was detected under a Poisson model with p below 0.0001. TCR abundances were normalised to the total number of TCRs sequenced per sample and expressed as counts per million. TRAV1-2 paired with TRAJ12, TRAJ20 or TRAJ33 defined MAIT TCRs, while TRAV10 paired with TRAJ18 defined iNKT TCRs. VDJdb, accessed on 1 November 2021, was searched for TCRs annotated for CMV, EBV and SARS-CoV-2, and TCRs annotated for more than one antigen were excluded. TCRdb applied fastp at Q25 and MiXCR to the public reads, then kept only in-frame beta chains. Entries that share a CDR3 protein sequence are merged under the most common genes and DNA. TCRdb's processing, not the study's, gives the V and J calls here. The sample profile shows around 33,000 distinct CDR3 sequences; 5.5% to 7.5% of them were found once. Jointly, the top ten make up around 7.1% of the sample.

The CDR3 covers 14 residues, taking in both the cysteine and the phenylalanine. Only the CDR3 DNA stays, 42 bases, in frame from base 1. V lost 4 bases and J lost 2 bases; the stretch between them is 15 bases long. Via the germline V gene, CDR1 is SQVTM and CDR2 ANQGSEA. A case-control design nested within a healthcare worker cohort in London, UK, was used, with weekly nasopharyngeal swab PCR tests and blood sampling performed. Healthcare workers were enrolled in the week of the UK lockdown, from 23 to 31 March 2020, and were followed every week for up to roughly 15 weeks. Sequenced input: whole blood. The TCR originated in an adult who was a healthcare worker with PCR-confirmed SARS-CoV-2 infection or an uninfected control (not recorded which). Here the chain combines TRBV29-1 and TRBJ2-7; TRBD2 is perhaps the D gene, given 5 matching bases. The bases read TGCAGCGTTGCCTCGGAGAACGGGGCCTACGAGCAGTACTTC. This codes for CSVASENGAYEQYF.